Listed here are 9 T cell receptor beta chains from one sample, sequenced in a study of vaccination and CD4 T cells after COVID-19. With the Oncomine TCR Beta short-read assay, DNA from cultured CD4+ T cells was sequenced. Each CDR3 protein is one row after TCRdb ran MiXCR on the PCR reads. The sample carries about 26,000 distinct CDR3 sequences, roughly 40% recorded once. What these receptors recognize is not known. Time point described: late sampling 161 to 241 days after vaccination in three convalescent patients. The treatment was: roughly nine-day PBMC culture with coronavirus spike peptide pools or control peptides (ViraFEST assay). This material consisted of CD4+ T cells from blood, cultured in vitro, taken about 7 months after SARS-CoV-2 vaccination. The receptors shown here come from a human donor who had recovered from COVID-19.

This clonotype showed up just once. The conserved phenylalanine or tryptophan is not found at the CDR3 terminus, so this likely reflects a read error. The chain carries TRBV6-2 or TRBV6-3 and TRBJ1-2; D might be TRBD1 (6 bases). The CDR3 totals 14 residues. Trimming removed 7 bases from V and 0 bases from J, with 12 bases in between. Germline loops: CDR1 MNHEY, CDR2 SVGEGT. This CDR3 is CASNDRHTNYGYTL. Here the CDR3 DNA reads TGTGCCAGCAACGACAGGCACACTAACTATGGCTACACCCTC.

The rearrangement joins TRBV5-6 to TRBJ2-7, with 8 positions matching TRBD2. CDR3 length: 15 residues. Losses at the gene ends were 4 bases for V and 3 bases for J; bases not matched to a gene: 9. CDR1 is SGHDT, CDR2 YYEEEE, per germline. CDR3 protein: CASSAFGRGDYEQYF. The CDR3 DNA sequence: TGTGCCAGCAGCGCTTTCGGGAGGGGCGACTACGAGCAGTACTTC.

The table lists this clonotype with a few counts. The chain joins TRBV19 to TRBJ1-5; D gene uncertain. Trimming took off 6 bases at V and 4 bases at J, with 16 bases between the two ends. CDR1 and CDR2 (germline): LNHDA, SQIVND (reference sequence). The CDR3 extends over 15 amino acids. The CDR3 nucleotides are TGTGCCAGTAGCCCGAGCAACCTGGGGAATCAGCCCCAGCATTTT. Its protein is CASSPSNLGNQPQHF.

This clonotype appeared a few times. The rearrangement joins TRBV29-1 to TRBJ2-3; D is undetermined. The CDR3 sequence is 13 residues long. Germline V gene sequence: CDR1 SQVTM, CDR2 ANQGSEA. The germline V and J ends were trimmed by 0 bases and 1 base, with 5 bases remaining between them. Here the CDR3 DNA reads TGCAGCGTTGAAGACCAGGGCACAGATACGCAGTATTTT. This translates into CSVEDQGTDTQYF.

The CDR3: CASSYNVYGYTF. The CDR3 DNA sequence: TGTGCCAGCAGTTACAATGTCTATGGCTACACCTTC. The chain is built from TRBV28 and TRBJ1-2; no reliable D call. Germline-derived CDR1 and CDR2 are MDHEN and SYDVKM. This CDR3 contains 12 residues. V lost 4 bases to trimming and J lost 4 bases, with 7 bases between them.

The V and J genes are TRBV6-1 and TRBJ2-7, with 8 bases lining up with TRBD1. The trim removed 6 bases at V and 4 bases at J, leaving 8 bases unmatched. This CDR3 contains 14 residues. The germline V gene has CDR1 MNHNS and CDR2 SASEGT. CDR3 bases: TGTGCCAGCAGCCGCGGGACAGGCCCATACGAGCAGTACTTC. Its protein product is CASSRGTGPYEQYF.

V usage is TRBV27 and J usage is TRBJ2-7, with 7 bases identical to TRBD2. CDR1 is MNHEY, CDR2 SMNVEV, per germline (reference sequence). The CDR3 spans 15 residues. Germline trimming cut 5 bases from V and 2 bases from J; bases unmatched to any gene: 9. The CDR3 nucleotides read TGTGCCAGCAGTAAGCCGGGACTATTCACCTACGAGCAGTACTTC. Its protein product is CASSKPGLFTYEQYF.

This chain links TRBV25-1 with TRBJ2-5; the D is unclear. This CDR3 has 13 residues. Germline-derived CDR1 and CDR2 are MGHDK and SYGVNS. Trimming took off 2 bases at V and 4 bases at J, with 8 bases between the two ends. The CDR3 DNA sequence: TGTGCCAGCAGTGAACCTCCAGCAGAGACCCAGTACTTC. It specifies CASSEPPAETQYF.

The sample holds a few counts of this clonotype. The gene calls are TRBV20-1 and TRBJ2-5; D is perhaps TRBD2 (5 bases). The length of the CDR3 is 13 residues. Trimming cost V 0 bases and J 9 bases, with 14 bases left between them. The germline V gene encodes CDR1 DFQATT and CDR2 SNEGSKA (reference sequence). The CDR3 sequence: CSARDRRVEAQYF. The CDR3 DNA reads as TGCAGTGCTAGAGATCGGCGGGTGGAGGCCCAGTACTTC.